The subject of this entry is one T cell receptor beta chain. This entry comes from a study of T cell changes during pregnancy in multiple sclerosis. TCRdb's table, derived via immunoSEQ multiplex PCR, lists solely in-frame clones and lacks some. Among around 50,000 clones listed, around 93% were seen once. V shed 4 bases and J shed 9 bases, with 13 bases lying between them. Germline V gives CDR1 SEHNR, CDR2 FQNEAQ (reference sequence). The CDR3 length is 14 residues. The origin of this receptor is a female donor in good health, enrolled as a control in a pregnancy study. The chain uses TRBV7-9 and TRBJ1-6; no clear D gene. The sequencing here drew on CD4+ T cells from peripheral blood mononuclear cells, taken after pregnancy. CDR3 in amino acids: CASSYQVVGSPLHF. The CDR3 nucleotides are TGTGCCAGCAGCTACCAGGTGGTAGGTTCACCCCTCCACTTT. The whole variable domain, filled in from reference TRBV7-9 and TRBJ1-6, reads DTGVSQNPRHKITKRGQNVTFRCDPISEHNRLYWYRQTLGQGPEFLTYFQNEAQLEKSRLLSDRFSAERPKGSFSTLEIQRTEQGDSAMYLCASSYQVVGSPLHFGNGTRLTVT.